This T cell receptor beta chain was sequenced for a study of blood T cell repertoires in COVID-19 (dated by TCRdb to 2019 to 2021). Looking at the study overall: Collaborator samples came from the United States, Italy and Spain and covered acute and convalescent phases of COVID-19. The material from the prospective study consisted of cDNA or gDNA derived from T cells, B-cell-depleted T cells, or PBMCs. The dataset comprised deeply sampled blood TCRbeta repertoires from subjects exposed to, actively infected with, or recovered from COVID-19. The repertoires were made available in a free public database intended to serve as a resource for research on the immune response to SARS-CoV-2. The samples were drawn from two sources: the first 160 participants of the ongoing ImmuneRACE study, and 950 to 1,500 subjects contributed by 6 global collaborators. A de-identified subject ID, COVID-19 status, age in years and sex were almost always included in the sample metadata. Where available, HLA class I and class II types were taken from metadata supplied by the sample provider and were not determined by assay-based typing. Findings and caveats that apply to the study as a whole: The amount of clinical and demographic metadata varied by source and participant and was provided uncurated.

One collaborating source in Seattle enrolled patients while the patients were actively infected and followed the patients over time throughout the course of disease. Each collaborating institution followed its own protocols to collect whole blood in K2EDTA tubes. For TCRbeta analysis, collaborator samples were shipped as frozen whole blood, as isolated PBMCs, or as DNA extracted from either sample type. The germline ends are 9 bases apart after V is trimmed by 6 bases and J by 4 bases. Its CDR3 holds 11 amino acids, cysteine through phenylalanine. Only the CDR3 region is kept as DNA, spanning 33 bases read in frame from base 1. CDR1 and CDR2, looked up from the germline V gene (reference sequence), are DFQATT and SNEGSKA. Details on this clone: Its target antigen remains unknown. Per-base qualities were not stored, and no clone one base away is much larger.

TCRbeta CDR3 regions were amplified from genomic DNA using the immunoSEQ Assay, a bias-controlled multiplex PCR. The paper's processing steps were these. The number of nucleated cells in each sample was estimated by amplification of reference gene primers within the assay. To quantify the absolute abundance of each unique TCRbeta CDR3 rearrangement, sequence reads were collapsed and filtered. For each sample, productive Simpson clonality was calculated as the square root of Simpson's diversity index over productive rearrangements. The source is immuneACCESS, and TCRdb retained only in-frame sequences with V and J called. Part of the clones is not carried over; for the studies checked, unresolved V genes explain less than half of this, and the remainder is unexplained. V and J calls plus clone size are reproduced from that table; the DNA served to infer D and trimming. For this sample there are 200,000 to 250,000 clones; about 83% appear just once. 1.3% of the sample rests with the top ten.

Material: peripheral blood. The chain is made from TRBV20-1 and TRBJ1-2; the D gene assignment is ambiguous. This receptor was taken from a woman aged 25 to 39 with COVID-19, enrolled during active disease. The base sequence is TGCAGTGCCATTACGGGCTATGGCTACACCTTC. This gives the protein CSAITGYGYTF.